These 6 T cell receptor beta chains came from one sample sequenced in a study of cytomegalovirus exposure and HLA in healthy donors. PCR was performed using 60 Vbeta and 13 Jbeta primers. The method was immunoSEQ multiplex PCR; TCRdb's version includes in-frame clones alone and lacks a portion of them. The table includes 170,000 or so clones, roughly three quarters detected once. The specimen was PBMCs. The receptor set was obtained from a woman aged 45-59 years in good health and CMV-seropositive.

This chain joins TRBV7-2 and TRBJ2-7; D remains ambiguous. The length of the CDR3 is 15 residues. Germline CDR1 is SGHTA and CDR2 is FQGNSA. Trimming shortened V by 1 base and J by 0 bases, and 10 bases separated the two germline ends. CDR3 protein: CASSLVGSYSYEQYF. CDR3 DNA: TGTGCCAGCAGCTTAGTGGGCAGTTACTCCTACGAGCAGTACTTC.

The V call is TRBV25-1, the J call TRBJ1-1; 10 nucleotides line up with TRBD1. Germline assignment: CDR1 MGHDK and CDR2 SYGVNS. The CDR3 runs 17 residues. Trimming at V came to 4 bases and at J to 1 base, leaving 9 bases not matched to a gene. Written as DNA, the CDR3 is TGTGCCAGCAGTGGATCCGACAGGGGGCTGAGGAACACTGAAGCTTTCTTT. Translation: CASSGSDRGLRNTEAFF.

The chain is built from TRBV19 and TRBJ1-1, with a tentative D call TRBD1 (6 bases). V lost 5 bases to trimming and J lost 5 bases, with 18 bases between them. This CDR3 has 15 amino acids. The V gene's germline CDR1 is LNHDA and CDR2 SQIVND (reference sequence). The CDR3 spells CASSPGGRGGTEAFF. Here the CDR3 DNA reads TGTGCCAGTAGTCCCGGCGGGAGGGGGGGTACTGAAGCTTTCTTT.

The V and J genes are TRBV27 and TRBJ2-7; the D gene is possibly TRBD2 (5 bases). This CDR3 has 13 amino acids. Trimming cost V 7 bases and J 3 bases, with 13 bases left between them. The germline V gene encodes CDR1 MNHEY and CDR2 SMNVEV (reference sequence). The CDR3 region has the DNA TGTGCCAGCAAAGGACTTTCCGTCTACGAGCAGTACTTC. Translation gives CASKGLSVYEQYF.

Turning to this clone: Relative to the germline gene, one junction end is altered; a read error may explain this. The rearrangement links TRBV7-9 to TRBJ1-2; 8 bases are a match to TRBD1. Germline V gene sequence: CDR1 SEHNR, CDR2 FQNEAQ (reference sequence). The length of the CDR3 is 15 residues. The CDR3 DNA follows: TGTTCCAGCAGCTTCTACCAACAGGGGGACTATGGCTACACCTTC. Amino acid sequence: CSSSFYQQGDYGYTF.

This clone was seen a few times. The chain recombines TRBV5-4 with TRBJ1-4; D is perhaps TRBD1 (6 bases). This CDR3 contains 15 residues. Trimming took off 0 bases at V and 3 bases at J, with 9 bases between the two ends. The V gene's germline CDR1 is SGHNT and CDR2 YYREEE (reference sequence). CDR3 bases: TGTGCCAGCAGCTTGGGTGGGGGCCCTAATGAAAAACTGTTTTTT. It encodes CASSLGGGPNEKLFF.